This TCR beta chain was sequenced in a study of technical replicates of blood from a few donors. The V end was cut by 2 bases, the J end by 0 bases, with 11 bases between. The CDR3 has 15 amino acids. From germline, CDR1 is LNHDA and CDR2 SQIVND (reference sequence). As regards this clone: The same CDR3 arises from other DNA sequences in this sample as well.

Generated by immunoSEQ multiplex PCR, the TCRdb table keeps only in-frame clones and is missing some. Seen here are tens of thousands of clones, roughly nine tenths observed once, and the top ten hold 4.5% to 5%. The rearrangement joins TRBV19 to TRBJ2-7, with D tentatively TRBD2 (5 bases). This sequence originates from a human donor in good health. Some clones in this sample may be carry-over from other donors' samples. Material for sequencing was PBMCs. The CDR3 loop reads CASSITLAHSYEQYF. DNA of the CDR3: TGTGCCAGTAGTATAACCCTAGCCCACTCCTACGAGCAGTACTTC.